Each of the 24 T cell receptor beta chains below was sequenced from the same sample in a study of response to subunit inactivated influenza vaccine. TCRdb passed the RT-PCR reads through MiXCR, listing each CDR3 protein once. The data show 500,000 to 550,000 distinct CDR3 sequences, roughly 7.6% seen once. The sequencing here drew on PBMCs from blood, taken roughly 24 months after vaccination. Every receptor here comes from a man between 50 and 75 years old who received an inactivated influenza vaccine.

V is TRBV20-1 and J is TRBJ1-2, with TRBD1 matching over 10 bases. Germline V gives CDR1 DFQATT, CDR2 SNEGSKA (reference sequence). The length of the CDR3 is 13 residues. V dropped 5 bases and J dropped 7; count of bases not matched to a gene: 7. The CDR3 DNA reads as TGCAGTGCTCGGGACAGGGGCTTGAGTGGCTACACCTTC. This codes for CSARDRGLSGYTF.

This clonotype was counted a few times. This chain connects TRBV30 to TRBJ2-5; tentatively, D is TRBD2 (5 bases). The germline V and J ends were trimmed by 1 base and 9 bases, with 12 bases remaining between them. Germline assignment: CDR1 GTSNPN and CDR2 SVGIG (reference sequence). CDR3 size: 12 residues. In nucleotides, the CDR3 is TGTGCCTGGAGTGCCTCCGTCGGGGCCCAGTACTTC. Translating it yields CAWSASVGAQYF.

The gene calls are TRBV12-3 or TRBV12-4 and TRBJ2-1, with 10 bases matching TRBD2. The trim removed 9 bases at V and 8 bases at J, leaving 10 bases unmatched. The CDR3 consists of 14 residues. CDR3 DNA sequence: TGTGCCAGTAATCTAGCGGGAGTTGTGTATGAGCAGTTCTTC. It codes for CASNLAGVVYEQFF.

In its sample, this clonotype was seen a few times. The chain uses TRBV20-1 and TRBJ2-1, with 8 bases lining up with TRBD2. V dropped 1 base and J dropped 6; count of bases not matched to a gene: 5. This CDR3 region has 14 residues. The V gene's germline CDR1 is DFQATT and CDR2 SNEGSKA (reference sequence). Here the CDR3 DNA reads TGCAGTGCTAGAGTCAGCGGGGGCCCCAATGAGCAGTTCTTC. It specifies CSARVSGGPNEQFF.

This clonotype was seen more than once but under ten times. This chain uses TRBV5-1 with TRBJ1-3, with TRBD1 as a possible D gene (6 bases). Trimming stripped 4 bases from V and 4 bases from J, with 15 bases between. Germline V gives CDR1 SGHRS, CDR2 YFSETQ. The CDR3 is made up of 15 amino acids. In nucleotides, the CDR3 is TGCGCCAGCAGCGTGACAGGAACGGGAGGAAACACCATATATTTT. It codes for CASSVTGTGGNTIYF.

This clonotype was counted a few times. V and J are TRBV20-1 and TRBJ2-7, with 13 bases lining up with TRBD2. Trimming took 6 bases from V and 5 from J; bases not matched to a gene: 7. CDR3 length: 14 amino acids. Germline CDR1 DFQATT, CDR2 SNEGSKA (reference sequence). The DNA of the CDR3 is TGCAGTGCGGAGGGACTAGCGGGATTAGACGAGCAGTACTTC. It yields the protein CSAEGLAGLDEQYF.

This clonotype appeared many times. The chain links TRBV6-1 to TRBJ1-1, with D hard to call. CDR3 length: 14 amino acids. Germline CDR1 MNHNS, CDR2 SASEGT. Deletions cut 6 bases from V and 2 bases from J, with 13 bases between. The CDR3 here is CASSEPGKNTEAFF. Written as DNA, the CDR3 is TGTGCCAGCAGCGAGCCGGGGAAAAACACTGAAGCTTTCTTT.

This clonotype appeared many times. The chain carries TRBV3-1 and TRBJ2-2; D could derive from TRBD1 or TRBD2 (5 bases each). Per the germline V gene, CDR1 is LGHDT and CDR2 is YNNKEL (reference sequence). Trimming took 4 bases from V and 4 from J, leaving 10 bases between them. This CDR3 contains 14 residues. In DNA, the CDR3 is TGTGCCAGCAGCCGGGACCAAGTCACCGGGGAGCTGTTTTTT. It is translated as CASSRDQVTGELFF.

This clonotype has at least ten counts. V usage is TRBV27 and J usage is TRBJ2-5; D perhaps matches TRBD2 (5 bases). Looked up from germline, CDR1 is MNHEY and CDR2 is SMNVEV (reference sequence). The CDR3 sequence is 14 residues long. V was trimmed by 3 bases and J by 5 bases, leaving 13 bases between them. CDR3 loop: CASSLMGARETQYF. CDR3 nucleotides: TGTGCCAGCAGTTTGATGGGAGCTCGGGAGACCCAGTACTTC.

This chain uses TRBV12-3 or TRBV12-4 with TRBJ2-5, with D perhaps assigned TRBD1 or TRBD2 (5 bases each). Trimming stripped 7 bases from V and 4 bases from J, with 13 bases between. The length of the CDR3 is 13 residues. CDR3 bases: TGTGCCAGCAAGGAGGACACACGAGAGACCCAGTACTTC. Translated: CASKEDTRETQYF.

The chain carries TRBV12-3 or TRBV12-4 and TRBJ1-6, with 7 bases matching TRBD1. The junction had 5 bases not matched to a gene; V was cut back by 5 bases and J by 7 bases. This CDR3 has 14 amino acids. The CDR3 is CASSGGQPNSPLHF. As DNA, the CDR3 is TGTGCCAGCAGTGGGGGACAGCCCAATTCACCCCTCCACTTT.

This clonotype was counted between two and nine times. The chain carries TRBV7-2 and TRBJ2-1; D uncertain. This CDR3 spans 15 amino acids. Germline assignment: CDR1 SGHTA and CDR2 FQGNSA. V was trimmed by 5 bases and J by 4 bases, leaving 15 bases between them. The CDR3 bases are TGTGCCAGCAGCATCTTACGCAACCCTTACAATGAGCAGTTCTTC. Its translation is CASSILRNPYNEQFF. The variable domain in full, completed from reference TRBV7-2 and TRBJ2-1, reads GAGVSQSPSNKVTEKGKDVELRCDPISGHTALYWYRQSLGQGLEFLIYFQGNSAPDKSGLPSDRFSAERTGGSVSTLTIQRTQQEDSAVYLCASSILRNPYNEQFFGPGTRLTVL.

The CDR3 protein is CASSELGLGAKETQYF. CDR3 sequence (DNA): TGTGCCAGCAGTGAATTAGGATTGGGGGCGAAAGAGACCCAGTACTTC. The chain recombines TRBV2 with TRBJ2-5; TRBD1 is a possible D gene (6 bases). This CDR3 spans 16 amino acids. The V gene's germline CDR1 is SNHLY and CDR2 FYNNEI. V shed 2 bases and J shed 3 bases, with 16 bases lying between them.

This clonotype appeared a few times. The CDR3 nucleotides read TGCGCCAGCAGCCAAGAATGGACAGAGACCTACGAGCAGTACTTC. It specifies CASSQEWTETYEQYF. J is TRBJ2-7 and V is TRBV4-1, with TRBD1 as a possible D gene (6 bases). With 0 bases removed from V and 2 bases from J, the gap between germline ends came to 11 bases. The CDR3 covers 15 residues. Per germline, CDR1 MGHRA and CDR2 YSYEKL.

This clonotype was observed a handful of times. This chain connects TRBV10-3 to TRBJ1-3; D is unclear. Germline CDR1 ENHRY, CDR2 SYGVKD. The V end lost 6 bases, the J end lost 2 bases, and 17 bases lay between the germline ends. The CDR3 is 16 residues long. CDR3 bases: TGTGCCATCAGGGACTACAGAGGGCAGGCTGGAAACACCATATATTTT. Protein product: CAIRDYRGQAGNTIYF.

V usage is TRBV20-1 and J usage is TRBJ1-2, with D uncertain. Germline V gene sequence: CDR1 DFQATT, CDR2 SNEGSKA (reference sequence). The ends were cut back, 4 bases at V and 1 base at J, with 7 bases in the middle. This CDR3 comprises 12 residues. CDR3 amino acids: CSAISYNYGYTF. The CDR3 DNA reads TGCAGTGCTATTAGCTATAACTATGGCTACACCTTC.

This clonotype was detected ten times or more. This sequence joins TRBV28 and TRBJ2-3, with D perhaps matching TRBD1 (6 bases). The CDR3 extends over 15 amino acids. From germline, CDR1 is MDHEN and CDR2 SYDVKM. Trimming left V 8 bases short and J 0 bases short, with 15 bases between. As DNA, the CDR3 is TGTGCCAGCGTGAGACAGGACACAAGCACAGATACGCAGTATTTT. It is translated as CASVRQDTSTDTQYF.

V is TRBV12-3 or TRBV12-4 and J is TRBJ2-2, with unresolved D. The V gene lost 2 bases and the J gene lost 4 bases, with 8 bases spanning the gap. The CDR3 runs 14 residues. The CDR3 loop reads CASSLNTGTGELFF. The CDR3 DNA follows: TGTGCCAGCAGTTTAAATACCGGCACCGGGGAGCTGTTTTTT.

The chain carries TRBV20-1 and TRBJ1-1; TRBD1 might be the D (5 bases). Germline-derived CDR1 and CDR2 are DFQATT and SNEGSKA (reference sequence). CDR3 length: 15 residues. V lost 4 bases to trimming and J lost 5 bases, with 20 bases between them. The CDR3 region is CSATPTEGYWTEAFF. For the CDR3, the DNA is TGCAGTGCTACCCCGACAGAGGGGTATTGGACTGAAGCTTTCTTT.

This chain connects TRBV9 to TRBJ2-2, with D perhaps TRBD1 (5 bases). This CDR3 is 19 amino acids long. Between the trimmed V and J ends, which lost 3 bases and 2 bases, there was a span of 23 bases. CDR1 is SGDLS and CDR2 is YYNGEE in the germline V gene. The CDR3 spells CASSESPVFRTPNTGELFF. In DNA, the CDR3 is TGTGCCAGCAGCGAGAGCCCAGTGTTTCGGACACCAAACACCGGGGAGCTGTTTTTT.

The rearrangement uses TRBV7-2 and TRBJ2-4, with 8 bases fitting TRBD1. V was pared by 3 bases and J by 4 bases, with 2 bases of the junction left unmatched. Germline CDR1 SGHTA, CDR2 FQGNSA. This CDR3 spans 14 amino acids. CDR3 region: CASSFRDRKNIQYF. The CDR3 DNA sequence: TGTGCCAGCAGCTTCCGGGACAGGAAAAACATTCAGTACTTC.

Turning to this clonotype: A much more abundant neighbour one base away suggests this may be a read error. The chain combines TRBV10-3 with TRBJ1-1, with D unresolved. CDR1 and CDR2 (germline): ENHRY, SYGVKD. The CDR3 is 14 amino acids. The CDR3 region has the DNA TGTGCCAACAGTGAGCGGCGAGGAAACACTGAAGCTTTCTTT. Its protein product is CANSERRGNTEAFF.

This clonotype was seen ten or more times. The chain carries TRBV6-2 or TRBV6-3 and TRBJ1-5; 7 bases align to TRBD1. Germline assignment: CDR1 MNHEY and CDR2 SVGEGT. This CDR3 contains 14 residues. The V gene end was trimmed by 6 bases and the J gene end by 5 bases; junction bases not matched to a gene: 7. The CDR3 DNA is TGTGCCAGCAGATTCGACAGGGACCATCAGCCCCAGCATTTT. Translation gives CASRFDRDHQPQHF.

This clonotype has only a few counts. The chain employs TRBV14 and TRBJ2-7; the match to TRBD2 covers 10 bases. CDR3 size: 15 residues. Germline CDR1 reads SGHDN; CDR2 reads FVKESK. Trimming took 4 bases from V and 2 from J; bases not matched to a gene: 5. DNA for the CDR3: TGTGCCAGCAGCCGCTCCGGGACTAGCGCCTACGAGCAGTACTTC. It translates to CASSRSGTSAYEQYF.